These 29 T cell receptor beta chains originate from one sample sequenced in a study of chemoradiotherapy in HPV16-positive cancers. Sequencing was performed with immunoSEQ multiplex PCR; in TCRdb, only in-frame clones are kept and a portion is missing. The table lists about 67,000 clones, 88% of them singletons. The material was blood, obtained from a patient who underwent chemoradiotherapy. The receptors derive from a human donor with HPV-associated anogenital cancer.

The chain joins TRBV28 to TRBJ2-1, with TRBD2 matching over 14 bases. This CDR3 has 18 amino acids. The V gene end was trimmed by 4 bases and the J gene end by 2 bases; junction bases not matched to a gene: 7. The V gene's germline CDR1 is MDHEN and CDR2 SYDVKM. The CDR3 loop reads CASSSRGLAGEAYNEQFF. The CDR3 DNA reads TGTGCCAGCAGTTCTAGGGGACTAGCGGGAGAGGCCTACAATGAGCAGTTCTTC.

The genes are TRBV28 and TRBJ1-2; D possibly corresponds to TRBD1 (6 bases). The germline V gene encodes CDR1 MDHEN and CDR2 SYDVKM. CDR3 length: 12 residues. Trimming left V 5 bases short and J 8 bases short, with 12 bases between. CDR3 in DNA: TGTGCCAGCAGTCAACGTAGGGGGGGCTACACCTTC. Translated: CASSQRRGGYTF.

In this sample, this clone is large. The CDR3 DNA sequence: TGCGCCAGCAGCCAGGTCAGGCGGGGGAATGAAAAACTGTTTTTT. Protein: CASSQVRRGNEKLFF. The gene calls are TRBV4-1 and TRBJ1-4, with D possibly matching TRBD1 (5 bases). The CDR3 extends over 15 amino acids. With 3 bases removed from V and 5 bases from J, the gap between germline ends came to 13 bases. Germline V gene lookup returns CDR1 MGHRA and CDR2 YSYEKL.

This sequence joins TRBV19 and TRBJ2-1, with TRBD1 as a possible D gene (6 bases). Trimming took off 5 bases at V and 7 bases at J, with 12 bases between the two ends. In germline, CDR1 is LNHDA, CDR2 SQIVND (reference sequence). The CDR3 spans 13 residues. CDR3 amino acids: CASSGGGGNEQFF. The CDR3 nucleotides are TGTGCCAGTAGTGGTGGGGGCGGGAATGAGCAGTTCTTC. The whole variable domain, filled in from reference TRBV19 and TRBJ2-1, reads DGGITQSPKYLFRKEGQNVTLSCEQNLNHDAMYWYRQDPGQGLRLIYYSQIVNDFQKGDIAEGYSVSREKKESFPLTVTSAQKNPTAFYLCASSGGGGNEQFFGPGTRLTVL.

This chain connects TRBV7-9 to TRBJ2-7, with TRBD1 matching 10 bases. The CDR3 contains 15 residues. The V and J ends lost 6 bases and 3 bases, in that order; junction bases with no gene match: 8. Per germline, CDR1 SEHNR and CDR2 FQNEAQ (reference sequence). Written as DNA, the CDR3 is TGTGCCAGCAGTCCGACAGGGGGCGCGATCTACGAGCAGTACTTC. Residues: CASSPTGGAIYEQYF. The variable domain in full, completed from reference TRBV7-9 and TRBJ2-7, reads DTGVSQNPRHKITKRGQNVTFRCDPISEHNRLYWYRQTLGQGPEFLTYFQNEAQLEKSRLLSDRFSAERPKGSFSTLEIQRTEQGDSAMYLCASSPTGGAIYEQYFGPGTRLTVT.

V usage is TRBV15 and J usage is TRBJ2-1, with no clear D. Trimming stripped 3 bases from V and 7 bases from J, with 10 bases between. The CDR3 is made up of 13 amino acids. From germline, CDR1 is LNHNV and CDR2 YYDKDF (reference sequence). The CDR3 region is CATSSEPGNEQFF. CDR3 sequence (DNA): TGTGCCACCAGCAGTGAGCCGGGTAATGAGCAGTTCTTC.

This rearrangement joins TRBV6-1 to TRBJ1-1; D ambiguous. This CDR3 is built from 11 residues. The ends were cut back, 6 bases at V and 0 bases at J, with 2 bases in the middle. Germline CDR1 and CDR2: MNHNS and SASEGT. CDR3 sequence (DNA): TGTGCCAGCAGACTGAACACTGAAGCTTTCTTT. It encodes CASRLNTEAFF.

The CDR3 loop is CASSDWGRGYGYTF. Written as DNA, the CDR3 is TGTGCCAGCAGTGATTGGGGCCGGGGCTATGGCTACACCTTC. The chain joins TRBV6-1 to TRBJ1-2; the D gene is possibly TRBD1 (5 bases). The CDR3 covers 14 residues. Trimming left V 3 bases short and J 4 bases short, with 12 bases between. The germline V gene has CDR1 MNHNS and CDR2 SASEGT.

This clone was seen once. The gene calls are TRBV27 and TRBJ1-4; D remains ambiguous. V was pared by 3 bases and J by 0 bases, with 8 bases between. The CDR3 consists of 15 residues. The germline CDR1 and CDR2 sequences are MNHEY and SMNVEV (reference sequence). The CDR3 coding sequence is TGTGCCAGCAGTTTCTGGGGTGCAACTAATGAAAAACTGTTTTTT. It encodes CASSFWGATNEKLFF.

The CDR3 DNA reads TGTGCCAGCAGTTGGAGGCGGGCCGCTGAAGCTTTCTTT. It specifies CASSWRRAAEAFF. The rearrangement uses TRBV6-5 and TRBJ1-1; D ambiguous. The germline V gene encodes CDR1 MNHEY and CDR2 SVGAGI. This CDR3 has 13 amino acids. V was pared by 4 bases and J by 6 bases, with 12 bases between.

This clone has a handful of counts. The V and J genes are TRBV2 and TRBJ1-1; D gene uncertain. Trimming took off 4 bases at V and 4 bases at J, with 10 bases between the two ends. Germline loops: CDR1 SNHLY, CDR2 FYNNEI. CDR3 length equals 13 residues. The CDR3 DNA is TGTGCCAGCAGTGGGGAAAAGGGCACTGAAGCTTTCTTT. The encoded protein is CASSGEKGTEAFF.

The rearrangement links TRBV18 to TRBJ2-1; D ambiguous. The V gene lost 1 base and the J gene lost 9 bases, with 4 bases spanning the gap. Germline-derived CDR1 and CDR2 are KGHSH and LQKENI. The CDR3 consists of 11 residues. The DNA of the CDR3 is TGTGCCAGCTCACCACTCGGTGAGCAGTTCTTC. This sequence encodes CASSPLGEQFF.

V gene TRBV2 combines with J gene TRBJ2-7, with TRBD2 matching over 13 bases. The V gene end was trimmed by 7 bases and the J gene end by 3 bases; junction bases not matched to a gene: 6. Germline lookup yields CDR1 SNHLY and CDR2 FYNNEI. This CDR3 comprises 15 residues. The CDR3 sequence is CASKKGLAGNYEQYF. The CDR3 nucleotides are TGTGCCAGCAAGAAGGGACTAGCGGGAAACTACGAGCAGTACTTC. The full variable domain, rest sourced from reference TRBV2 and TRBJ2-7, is EPEVTQTPSHQVTQMGQEVILRCVPISNHLYFYWYRQILGQKVEFLVSFYNNEISEKSEIFDDQFSVERPDGSNFTLKIRSTKLEDSAMYFCASKKGLAGNYEQYFGPGTRLTVT.

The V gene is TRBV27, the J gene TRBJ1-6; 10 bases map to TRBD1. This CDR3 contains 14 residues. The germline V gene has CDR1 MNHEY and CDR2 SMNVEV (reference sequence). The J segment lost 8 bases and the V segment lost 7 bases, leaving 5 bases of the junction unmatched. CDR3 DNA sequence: TGTGCCAGCACCCGGACAGGGGGGTATTCACCCCTCCACTTT. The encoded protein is CASTRTGGYSPLHF.

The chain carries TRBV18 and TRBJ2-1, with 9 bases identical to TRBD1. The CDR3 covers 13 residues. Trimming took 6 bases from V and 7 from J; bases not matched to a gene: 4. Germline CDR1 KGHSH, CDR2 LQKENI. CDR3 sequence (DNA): TGTGCCAGCTCGTCGACAGGGGGAAATGAGCAGTTCTTC. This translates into CASSSTGGNEQFF.

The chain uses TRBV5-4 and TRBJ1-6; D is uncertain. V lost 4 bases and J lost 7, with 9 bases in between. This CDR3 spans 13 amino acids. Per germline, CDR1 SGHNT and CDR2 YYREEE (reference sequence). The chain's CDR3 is CASSQDSNSPLHF. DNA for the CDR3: TGTGCCAGCAGCCAAGATAGCAATTCACCCCTCCACTTT.

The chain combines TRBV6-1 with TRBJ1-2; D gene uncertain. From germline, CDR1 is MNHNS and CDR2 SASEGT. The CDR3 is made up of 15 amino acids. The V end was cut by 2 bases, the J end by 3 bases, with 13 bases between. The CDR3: CASSEYFITDYGYTF. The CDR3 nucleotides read TGTGCCAGCAGTGAATATTTCATAACGGACTATGGCTACACCTTC.

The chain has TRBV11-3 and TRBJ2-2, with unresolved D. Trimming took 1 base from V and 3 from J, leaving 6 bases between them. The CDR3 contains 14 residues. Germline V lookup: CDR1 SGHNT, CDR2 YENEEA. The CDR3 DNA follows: TGTGCCAGCAGCTTAGGGGCAGACACCGGGGAGCTGTTTTTT. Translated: CASSLGADTGELFF.

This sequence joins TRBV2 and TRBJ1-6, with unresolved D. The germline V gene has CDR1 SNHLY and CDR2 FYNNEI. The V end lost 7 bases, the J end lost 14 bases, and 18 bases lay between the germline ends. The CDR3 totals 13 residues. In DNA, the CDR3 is TGTGCCAGCAAGTCAGGAGCCCTCGAGGCCCTCCACTTT. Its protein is CASKSGALEALHF.

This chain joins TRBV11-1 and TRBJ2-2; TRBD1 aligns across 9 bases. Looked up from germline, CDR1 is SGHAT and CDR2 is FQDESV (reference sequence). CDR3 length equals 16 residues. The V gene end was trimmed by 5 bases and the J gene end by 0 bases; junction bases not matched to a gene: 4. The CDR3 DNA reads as TGTGCCAGCAGCAGGACAGGGGCCGCGAACACCGGGGAGCTGTTTTTT. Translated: CASSRTGAANTGELFF.

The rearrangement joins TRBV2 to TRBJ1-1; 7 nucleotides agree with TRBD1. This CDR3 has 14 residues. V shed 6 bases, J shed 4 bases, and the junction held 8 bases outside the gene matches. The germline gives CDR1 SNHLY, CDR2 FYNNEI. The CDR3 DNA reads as TGTGCCAGCAGGGGACGACAGGGTCCCACTGAAGCTTTCTTT. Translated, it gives CASRGRQGPTEAFF.

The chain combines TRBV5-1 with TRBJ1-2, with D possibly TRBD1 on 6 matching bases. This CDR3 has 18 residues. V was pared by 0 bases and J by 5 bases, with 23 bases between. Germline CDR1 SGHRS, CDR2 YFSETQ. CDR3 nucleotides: TGCGCCAGCAGCTTGGAAATCGGGCCAGGGGCCGCCGATTATGGCTACACCTTC. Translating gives CASSLEIGPGAADYGYTF.

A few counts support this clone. This chain's CDR3 is CASSFDTNYGYTF. Written as DNA, the CDR3 is TGTGCCAGCAGTTTTGACACTAACTATGGCTACACCTTC. The gene calls are TRBV27 and TRBJ1-2; D remains unclear. The CDR3 has 13 residues. Trimming cost V 3 bases and J 0 bases, with 5 bases left between them. Germline V gene sequence: CDR1 MNHEY, CDR2 SMNVEV (reference sequence).

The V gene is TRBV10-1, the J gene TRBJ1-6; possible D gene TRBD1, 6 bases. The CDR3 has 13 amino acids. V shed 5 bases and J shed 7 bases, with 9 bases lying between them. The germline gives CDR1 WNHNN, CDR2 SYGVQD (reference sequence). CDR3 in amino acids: CASSMDRNSPLHF. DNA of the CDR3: TGCGCCAGCAGTATGGACAGAAATTCACCCCTCCACTTT.

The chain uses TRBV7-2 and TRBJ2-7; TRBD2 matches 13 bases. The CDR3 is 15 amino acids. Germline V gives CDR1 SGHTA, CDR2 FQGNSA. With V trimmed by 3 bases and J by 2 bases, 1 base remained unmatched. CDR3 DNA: TGTGCCAGCAGCTTGACTAGCGGGAGGACCTACGAGCAGTACTTC. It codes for CASSLTSGRTYEQYF.

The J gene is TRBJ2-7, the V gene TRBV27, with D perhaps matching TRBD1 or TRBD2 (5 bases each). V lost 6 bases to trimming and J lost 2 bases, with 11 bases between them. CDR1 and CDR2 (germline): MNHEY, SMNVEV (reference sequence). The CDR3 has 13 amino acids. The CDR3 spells CASSPGRAYEQYF. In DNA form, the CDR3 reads TGTGCCAGCAGCCCGGGACGGGCCTACGAGCAGTACTTC.

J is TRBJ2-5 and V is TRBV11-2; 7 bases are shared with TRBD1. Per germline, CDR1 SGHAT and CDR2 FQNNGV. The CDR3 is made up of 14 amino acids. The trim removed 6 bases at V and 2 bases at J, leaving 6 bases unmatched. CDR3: CASRNRDRQETQYF. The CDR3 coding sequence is TGTGCCAGCAGGAACAGGGACAGACAAGAGACCCAGTACTTC.

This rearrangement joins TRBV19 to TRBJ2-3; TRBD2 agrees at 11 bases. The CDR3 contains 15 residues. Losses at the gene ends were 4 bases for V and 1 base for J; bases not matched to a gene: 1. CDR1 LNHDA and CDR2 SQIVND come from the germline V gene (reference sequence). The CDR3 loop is CASSTLAGGTDTQYF. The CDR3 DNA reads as TGTGCCAGTAGTACACTAGCGGGGGGCACAGATACGCAGTATTTT.

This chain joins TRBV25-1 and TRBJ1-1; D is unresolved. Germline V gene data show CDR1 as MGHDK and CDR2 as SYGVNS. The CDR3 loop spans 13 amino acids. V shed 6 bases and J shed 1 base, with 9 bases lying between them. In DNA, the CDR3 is TGTGCCAGCAGCCTAGGCAAGAACACTGAAGCTTTCTTT. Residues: CASSLGKNTEAFF.